What follows are 13 T cell receptor beta chains derived from one specimen sequenced in a study of blood T cell repertoires in COVID-19. TCRdb keeps only in-frame clones here, not all; method: immunoSEQ multiplex PCR. This repertoire shows under 150,000 clones, about 85% found once; its top ten account for 5.5%. The sample taken for sequencing was peripheral blood. Receptor source: a woman between 55 and 75 years old with COVID-19, enrolled during active disease.

CDR3 region: CASSPQAQGTGNYGYTF. The DNA of the CDR3 is TGTGCCAGCAGCCCACAAGCTCAGGGGACAGGGAACTATGGCTACACCTTC. The V call is TRBV7-8, the J call TRBJ1-2; 9 bases map to TRBD1. V lost 5 bases and J lost 2; bases outside the gene matches: 12. Per the germline V gene, CDR1 is SGHVS and CDR2 is FQNEAQ. This CDR3 region has 17 residues.

In this sample, this clone turned up once. The sample contains more than one DNA sequence encoding this CDR3. The chain carries TRBV5-1 and TRBJ2-5; D ambiguous. Germline V gives CDR1 SGHRS, CDR2 YFSETQ. This CDR3 spans 12 amino acids. V lost 0 bases to trimming and J lost 5 bases, with 5 bases between them. In DNA, the CDR3 is TGCGCCAGCAGCTTGGTGTCGGAGACCCAGTACTTC. Its protein is CASSLVSETQYF.

V gene TRBV7-3 combines with J gene TRBJ2-1, with a tentative D call TRBD1 (5 bases). Germline loops: CDR1 SGHTA, CDR2 FQGTGA. Trimming took off 2 bases at V and 7 bases at J, with 9 bases between the two ends. The length of the CDR3 is 13 residues. The CDR3 sequence is CASSLARENEQFF. The CDR3 DNA sequence: TGTGCCAGCAGCTTAGCCAGGGAAAATGAGCAGTTCTTC.

The chain joins TRBV7-9 to TRBJ2-3; D may be TRBD1 (5 bases). Trimming removed 0 bases from V and 5 bases from J, with 15 bases in between. This CDR3 contains 16 residues. Germline values: CDR1 SEHNR, CDR2 FQNEAQ (reference sequence). The CDR3 protein is CASSLAALGAKDTQYF. CDR3 DNA: TGTGCCAGCAGCTTAGCGGCCTTAGGGGCAAAAGATACGCAGTATTTT.

The J gene is TRBJ1-2, the V gene TRBV3-1 (or the pseudogene TRBV3-2), with a possible D match to TRBD1 (6 bases). CDR1 and CDR2 from the germline V gene are LGHDT and YNNKEL (reference sequence). This CDR3 is built from 16 residues. The V end lost 0 bases, the J end lost 2 bases, and 13 bases lay between the germline ends. The CDR3 bases are TGTGCCAGCAGCCAAGATGGGCAGGGGCTAAACTATGGCTACACCTTC. Residues: CASSQDGQGLNYGYTF.

The V call is TRBV5-5, the J call TRBJ1-1; TRBD1 is a possible D gene (6 bases). Germline lookup yields CDR1 SGHKS and CDR2 YYEKEE (reference sequence). CDR3 size: 16 residues. The V end was cut by 0 bases, the J end by 0 bases, with 12 bases between. The CDR3 protein is CASSLARDILNTEAFF. The CDR3 coding sequence is TGTGCCAGCAGCTTGGCCAGGGACATCCTGAACACTGAAGCTTTCTTT.

This chain links TRBV13 with TRBJ2-7; D is unresolved. The CDR3 length is 14 residues. V was shortened by 1 base and J by 2 bases, with 9 bases between the two germline ends. CDR1 PRHDT and CDR2 FYEKMQ come from the germline V gene (reference sequence). CDR3 bases: TGTGCCAGCAGCTTAGTGAGGCCAACCTACGAGCAGTACTTC. Residues: CASSLVRPTYEQYF.

This sequence joins TRBV11-2 and TRBJ2-5, with TRBD2 as a possible D gene (5 bases). V shed 3 bases and J shed 3 bases, with 8 bases lying between them. Germline V gene data show CDR1 as SGHAT and CDR2 as FQNNGV. The CDR3 is 13 residues long. CDR3 sequence (DNA): TGTGCCAGCAGCTTTTCCGGGGAAGAGACCCAGTACTTC. It codes for CASSFSGEETQYF.

The rearrangement joins TRBV5-1 to TRBJ2-7; 10 nucleotides line up with TRBD1. V lost 5 bases and J lost 3; bases outside the gene matches: 8. CDR1 and CDR2 (germline): SGHRS, YFSETQ. There are 15 residues in the CDR3. CDR3 nucleotides: TGCGCCAGCAGTTCGACAGGGGGCGCAGTCTACGAGCAGTACTTC. It specifies CASSSTGGAVYEQYF.

This rearrangement joins TRBV9 to TRBJ2-2, with D unclear. CDR1 SGDLS and CDR2 YYNGEE come from the germline V gene. The length of the CDR3 is 12 residues. V dropped 1 base and J dropped 8 bases, with 6 bases sitting between them. Here the CDR3 DNA reads TGTGCCAGCAGCGTAAAGGAGGGGGAGCTGTTTTTT. Its translation: CASSVKEGELFF.

The chain carries TRBV7-3 and TRBJ2-3; D gene unclear. CDR1 is SGHTA, CDR2 FQGTGA, per germline. The V gene lost 5 bases and the J gene lost 0 bases, with 12 bases spanning the gap. This CDR3 region has 15 residues. CDR3 sequence (DNA): TGTGCCAGCAGCCCCCAAGCTGAAAGCACAGATACGCAGTATTTT. Encoded protein: CASSPQAESTDTQYF.

J is TRBJ2-3 and V is TRBV6-6; D not resolved. From germline, CDR1 is MNHNY and CDR2 SVGAGI (reference sequence). The length of the CDR3 is 13 residues. V was trimmed by 6 bases and J by 4 bases, leaving 11 bases between them. CDR3 region: CASRSVGPDTQYF. CDR3 bases: TGTGCCAGCAGATCTGTCGGTCCAGATACGCAGTATTTT.

This chain links TRBV4-3 with TRBJ1-3; D is ambiguous. The CDR3 is 14 residues long. CDR1 LGHNA and CDR2 YSLEER come from the germline V gene. The V gene lost 1 base and the J gene lost 0 bases, with 4 bases spanning the gap. The CDR3 loop reads CASSQGHSGNTIYF. Here the CDR3 DNA reads TGCGCCAGCAGCCAAGGACACTCTGGAAACACCATATATTTT.